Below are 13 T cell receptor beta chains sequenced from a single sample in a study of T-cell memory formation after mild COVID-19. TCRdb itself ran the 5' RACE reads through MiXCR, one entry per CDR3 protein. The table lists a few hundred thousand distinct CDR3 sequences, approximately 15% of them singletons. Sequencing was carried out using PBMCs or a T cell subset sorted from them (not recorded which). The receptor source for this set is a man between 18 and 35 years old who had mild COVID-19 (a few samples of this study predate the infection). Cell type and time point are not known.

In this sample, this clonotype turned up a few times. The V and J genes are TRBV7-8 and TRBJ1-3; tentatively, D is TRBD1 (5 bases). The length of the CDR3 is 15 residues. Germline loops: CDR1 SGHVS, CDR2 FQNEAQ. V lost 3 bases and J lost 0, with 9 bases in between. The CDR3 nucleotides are TGTGCCAGCAGCTTGGCAGGGCCCTCTGGAAACACCATATATTTT. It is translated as CASSLAGPSGNTIYF.

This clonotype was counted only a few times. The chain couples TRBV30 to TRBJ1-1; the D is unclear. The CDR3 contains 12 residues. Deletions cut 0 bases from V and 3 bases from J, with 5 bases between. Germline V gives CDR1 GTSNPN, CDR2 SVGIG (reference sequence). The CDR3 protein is CAWSVLDTEAFF. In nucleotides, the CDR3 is TGTGCCTGGAGTGTACTCGACACTGAAGCTTTCTTT.

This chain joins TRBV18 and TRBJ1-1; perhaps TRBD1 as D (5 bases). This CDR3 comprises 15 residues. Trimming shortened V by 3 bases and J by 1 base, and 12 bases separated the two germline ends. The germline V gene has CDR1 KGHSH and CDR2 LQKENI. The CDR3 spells CASSPTVGGNTEAFF. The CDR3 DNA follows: TGTGCCAGCTCACCTACTGTGGGGGGGAACACTGAAGCTTTCTTT.

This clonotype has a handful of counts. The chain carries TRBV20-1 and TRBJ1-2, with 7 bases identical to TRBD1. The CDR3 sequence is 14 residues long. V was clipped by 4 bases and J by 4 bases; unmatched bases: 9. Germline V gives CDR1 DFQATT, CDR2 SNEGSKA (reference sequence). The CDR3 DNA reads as TGCAGTGCTATAAAGGGGGCGCTGGCCTATGGCTACACCTTC. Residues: CSAIKGALAYGYTF.

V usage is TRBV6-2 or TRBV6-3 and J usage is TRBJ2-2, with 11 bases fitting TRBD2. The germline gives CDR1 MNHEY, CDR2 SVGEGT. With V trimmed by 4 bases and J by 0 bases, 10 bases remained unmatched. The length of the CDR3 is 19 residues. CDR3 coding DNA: TGTGCCAGCAGTTTCCCCGGGACTAGCGGCAGCTCGAACACCGGGGAGCTGTTTTTT. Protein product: CASSFPGTSGSSNTGELFF.

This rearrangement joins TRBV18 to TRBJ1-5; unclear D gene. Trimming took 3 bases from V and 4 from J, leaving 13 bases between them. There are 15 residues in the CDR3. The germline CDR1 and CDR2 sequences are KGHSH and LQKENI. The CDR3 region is CASSPLGNLNQPQHF. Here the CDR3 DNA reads TGTGCCAGCTCACCGCTAGGGAATCTTAATCAGCCCCAGCATTTT.

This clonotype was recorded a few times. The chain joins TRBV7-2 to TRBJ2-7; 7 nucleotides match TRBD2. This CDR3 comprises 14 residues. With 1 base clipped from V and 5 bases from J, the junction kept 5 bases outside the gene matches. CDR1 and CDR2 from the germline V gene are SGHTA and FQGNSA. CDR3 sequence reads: CASSLVSAGDEQYF. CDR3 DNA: TGTGCCAGCAGCTTAGTGTCCGCGGGGGACGAGCAGTACTTC.

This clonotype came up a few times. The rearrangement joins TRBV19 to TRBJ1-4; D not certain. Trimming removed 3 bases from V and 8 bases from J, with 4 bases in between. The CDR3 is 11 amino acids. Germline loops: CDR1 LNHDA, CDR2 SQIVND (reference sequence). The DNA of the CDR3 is TGTGCCAGTAGTATGAAGGAAAAACTGTTTTTT. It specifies CASSMKEKLFF.

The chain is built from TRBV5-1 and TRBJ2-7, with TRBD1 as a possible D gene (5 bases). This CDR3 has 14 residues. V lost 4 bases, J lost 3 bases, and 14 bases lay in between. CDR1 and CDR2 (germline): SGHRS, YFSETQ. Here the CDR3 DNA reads TGCGCCAGCAGCCCCCCCGGACATCGCTACGAGCAGTACTTC. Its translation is CASSPPGHRYEQYF.

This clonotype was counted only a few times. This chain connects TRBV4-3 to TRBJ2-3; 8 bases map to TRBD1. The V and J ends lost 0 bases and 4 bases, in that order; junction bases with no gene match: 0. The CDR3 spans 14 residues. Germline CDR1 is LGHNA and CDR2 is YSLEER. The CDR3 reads CASSQETGADTQYF. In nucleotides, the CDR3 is TGCGCCAGCAGCCAAGAGACAGGGGCAGATACGCAGTATTTT.

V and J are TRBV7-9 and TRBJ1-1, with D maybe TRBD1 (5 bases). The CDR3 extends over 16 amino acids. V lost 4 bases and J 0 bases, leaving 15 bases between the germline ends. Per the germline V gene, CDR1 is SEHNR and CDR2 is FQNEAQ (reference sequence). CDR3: CASSSPRALMNTEAFF. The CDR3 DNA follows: TGTGCCAGCAGCTCCCCCAGGGCGCTTATGAACACTGAAGCTTTCTTT.

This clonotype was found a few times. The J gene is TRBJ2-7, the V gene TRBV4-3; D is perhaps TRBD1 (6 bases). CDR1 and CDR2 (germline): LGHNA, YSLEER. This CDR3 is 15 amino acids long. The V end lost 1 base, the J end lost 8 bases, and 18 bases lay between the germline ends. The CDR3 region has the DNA TGCGCCAGCAGCCAAGCTCCGCAAACAGGGTCCCAGCAGTACTTC. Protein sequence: CASSQAPQTGSQQYF.

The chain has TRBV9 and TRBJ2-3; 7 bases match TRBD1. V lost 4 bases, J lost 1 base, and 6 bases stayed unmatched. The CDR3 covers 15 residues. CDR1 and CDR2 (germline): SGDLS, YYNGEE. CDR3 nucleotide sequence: TGTGCCAGCAGCCTACGACAGGGAGGCACAGATACGCAGTATTTT. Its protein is CASSLRQGGTDTQYF.